The sequence of this T cell receptor (beta chain) was determined in a study of shared clonotypes between healthy human individuals. The wider study: Aged 18 to 49, the donors were a couple of women and three men. Each donor's CD8 memory used one plate, CD8 naive two, each CD4 subset three. Regarding the study as a whole: With several donors compared, around 5.4% of naive CD4 clonotypes were shared. As a rule, naive subsets had a larger estimated richness than memory subsets.

Naive CD8 cells lacked CD45RO, underwent positive selection for CCR7 and left out terminally differentiated effector memory CD45RA+ cells. The data were produced by immunoSEQ multiplex PCR, yet TCRdb's version contains in-frame clones alone and is incomplete. The sample records hundreds of thousands of clones, about 96% being singletons. V was shortened by 4 bases and J by 4 bases, with 11 bases between the two germline ends. The CDR3 spans 13 residues. CDR1 is MGHDK, CDR2 SYGVNS, per germline. Regarding this clone: Its antigen is not known.

V is TRBV25-1 and J is TRBJ2-7; possibly TRBD2 for D (6 bases). The source is a man aged 25 to 45 in good health. Input material: naive CD8+ T cells sorted from blood. The CDR3 loop reads CASSGGLSYEQYF. The CDR3, as DNA: TGTGCCAGCAGTGGGGGACTTTCATACGAGCAGTACTTC.